The 16 T cell receptor beta chains in this list originate from one sample, sequenced in a study of blood T cell repertoires in COVID-19. Profiling relied on immunoSEQ multiplex PCR, and the TCRdb table lists in-frame clones only, not all of them. The data hold under 200,000 clones, with around 87% observed a single time. What was sequenced was peripheral blood. Receptors were obtained from a man aged 18 to 30 with active or convalescent COVID-19.

This chain joins TRBV5-1 and TRBJ1-1, with 10 bases aligning to TRBD1. Germline V lookup: CDR1 SGHRS, CDR2 YFSETQ. The CDR3 extends over 17 amino acids. V shed 2 bases, J shed 2 bases, and the junction held 9 bases outside the gene matches. CDR3 sequence: CASSFDRGRGFNTEAFF. As DNA, the CDR3 is TGCGCCAGCAGCTTCGACAGGGGGCGAGGGTTTAACACTGAAGCTTTCTTT.

This chain links TRBV7-6 with TRBJ1-2; 7 bases match TRBD1. The CDR3 has 15 residues. Germline V gene data show CDR1 as SGHVS and CDR2 as FNYEAQ. The V gene end was trimmed by 4 bases and the J gene end by 0 bases; junction bases not matched to a gene: 5. CDR3 nucleotides: TGTGCCAGCAGCTCGTCGGGACAGACTAACTATGGCTACACCTTC. This translates into CASSSSGQTNYGYTF.

This chain links TRBV6-2 or TRBV6-3 with TRBJ2-5; 13 bases agree with TRBD2. The V gene end was trimmed by 5 bases and the J gene end by 4 bases; junction bases not matched to a gene: 7. The CDR3 contains 16 residues. The germline V gene has CDR1 MNHEY and CDR2 SVGEGT. The CDR3, as DNA: TGTGCCAGCAGTAAGGGACTAGCGGGAAAGGTAGAGACCCAGTACTTC. It translates to CASSKGLAGKVETQYF.

The chain combines TRBV15 with TRBJ2-1, with D hard to call. CDR3 length: 14 residues. Germline loops: CDR1 LNHNV, CDR2 YYDKDF (reference sequence). The V and J ends lost 0 bases and 7 bases respectively, with 10 bases between them. For the CDR3, the DNA is TGTGCCACCAGCAGAGATGCGGAGTGGAATGAGCAGTTCTTC. This sequence encodes CATSRDAEWNEQFF.

This chain joins TRBV4-1 and TRBJ2-1; no reliable D call. The V gene lost 4 bases and the J gene lost 4 bases, with 8 bases spanning the gap. The CDR3 runs to 13 residues. Per the germline V gene, CDR1 is MGHRA and CDR2 is YSYEKL. The DNA for the CDR3 is TGCGCCAGCAGCCGCCTACTATACAATGAGCAGTTCTTC. Translating it yields CASSRLLYNEQFF.

V is TRBV13 and J is TRBJ2-3; 12 positions match TRBD2. The CDR3 extends over 19 amino acids. Germline trimming cut 4 bases from V and 4 bases from J; bases unmatched to any gene: 15. Germline V gene data show CDR1 as PRHDT and CDR2 as FYEKMQ (reference sequence). CDR3 sequence (DNA): TGTGCCAGCAGCTCCACACTAGCGGGAGGCCCGGTCGCCGCAGATACGCAGTATTTT. The encoded protein is CASSSTLAGGPVAADTQYF.

The chain joins TRBV5-1 to TRBJ2-2; D perhaps matches TRBD1 (6 bases). Trimming took 0 bases from V and 1 from J, leaving 13 bases between them. CDR1 is SGHRS, CDR2 YFSETQ, per germline. This CDR3 is built from 17 residues. The CDR3 coding sequence is TGCGCCAGCAGCTTGGATCCAGGGACAAGGAACACCGGGGAGCTGTTTTTT. As protein: CASSLDPGTRNTGELFF.

The count of this clone is one. The chain recombines TRBV7-3 with TRBJ2-6; D is possibly TRBD1 (6 bases). The germline V gene encodes CDR1 SGHTA and CDR2 FQGTGA. V was pared by 5 bases and J by 0 bases, with 11 bases between. The CDR3 runs 16 residues. In nucleotides, the CDR3 is TGTGCCAGCAGCGCGGACAGTAGCTCTGGGGCCAACGTCCTGACTTTC. Translating it yields CASSADSSSGANVLTF.

This chain uses TRBV7-9 with TRBJ1-1; D might be TRBD1 (5 bases). The CDR3 is 14 amino acids. Trimming cost V 5 bases and J 1 base, with 11 bases left between them. Germline lookup yields CDR1 SEHNR and CDR2 FQNEAQ (reference sequence). The CDR3 is CASSPGQTNTEAFF. CDR3 nucleotides: TGTGCCAGCAGCCCCGGACAAACGAACACTGAAGCTTTCTTT.

This clone was seen just once. The chain is built from TRBV5-1 and TRBJ2-1, with TRBD2 matching over 14 bases. V was clipped by 0 bases and J by 11 bases; unmatched bases: 7. Germline V lookup: CDR1 SGHRS, CDR2 YFSETQ. The CDR3 runs 16 residues. As DNA, the CDR3 is TGCGCCAGCAGCTTGGCCCGACTAGCGGGGGGGCAGAAGCAGTTCTTC. Its protein product is CASSLARLAGGQKQFF.

The chain is built from TRBV2 and TRBJ1-1; the D gene is possibly TRBD1 (5 bases). This CDR3 has 14 amino acids. The V gene lost 5 bases and the J gene lost 5 bases, with 15 bases spanning the gap. Germline V gene lookup returns CDR1 SNHLY and CDR2 FYNNEI. As DNA, the CDR3 is TGTGCCAGCAGTTTAAGACAGCTTGGGACTGAAGCTTTCTTT. It yields the protein CASSLRQLGTEAFF.

V usage is TRBV7-2 and J usage is TRBJ2-2; D is undetermined. CDR1 and CDR2 from the germline V gene are SGHTA and FQGNSA. V was cut by 3 bases and J by 6 bases, with 8 bases left in between. This CDR3 is built from 13 residues. CDR3 in DNA: TGTGCCAGCAGCTTTACTACGGCCGGGGAGCTGTTTTTT. This encodes CASSFTTAGELFF.

The V call is TRBV6-6, the J call TRBJ1-2; no definite D call. Germline-derived CDR1 and CDR2 are MNHNY and SVGAGI (reference sequence). CDR3 size: 15 residues. The germline V and J ends were trimmed by 6 bases and 4 bases, with 18 bases remaining between them. The CDR3 spells CASRPLEGWGYGYTF. DNA for the CDR3: TGTGCCAGCAGGCCCCTGGAGGGTTGGGGCTATGGCTACACCTTC.

The chain is built from TRBV6-5 and TRBJ2-7; D not resolved. Trimming removed 8 bases at V and 4 bases at J, with 9 bases between. Germline assignment: CDR1 MNHEY and CDR2 SVGAGI. The CDR3 sequence is 11 residues long. As DNA, the CDR3 is TGTGCCAGCTGGCACAATTACGAGCAGTACGTC. Translated, it gives CASWHNYEQYV.

This sequence joins TRBV24-1 and TRBJ2-5; TRBD1 matches 9 bases. V was pared by 3 bases and J by 3 bases, with 4 bases of the junction left unmatched. The germline CDR1 and CDR2 sequences are KGHDR and SFDVKD. The CDR3 is made up of 15 amino acids. The CDR3 loop reads CATSDTGDREETQYF. The CDR3 DNA reads TGTGCCACCAGTGATACTGGGGACAGGGAAGAGACCCAGTACTTC.

The table lists this clone with a few counts. V is TRBV10-3 and J is TRBJ1-6; 7 positions agree with TRBD1. CDR1 ENHRY and CDR2 SYGVKD come from the germline V gene. CDR3 length: 14 amino acids. With V trimmed by 7 bases and J by 8 bases, 8 bases remained unmatched. CDR3 DNA: TGTGCCATCACGAGGGACAGAATCGATTCACCCCTCCACTTT. Amino acid sequence: CAITRDRIDSPLHF.